The TCR beta chain described here comes from a study of T cells in Graves' hyperthyroidism and ophthalmopathy. Study-level information: At the time of initial diagnosis and before any treatment, peripheral blood was collected. Broader study findings: Ophthalmopathy stood apart from stable hyperthyroidism in a 13 V-J model. Most thyroid clonotypes with frequency above 0.001 were detected in blood.

In this sample, this clonotype turned up many times. Its antigen remains unidentified. Amplification yielded TCR beta CDR3 regions, with RNA transcripts as the source. The primer set for the first-round RT-PCR of the TCR CDR3 was HTBI. TCRdb called the multiplex PCR reads again in MiXCR, with one record for every CDR3 protein. Counted here are hundreds of thousands of distinct CDR3 sequences, 12% to 15% occurring once; the ten biggest clones make up roughly 19%. Germline V lookup: CDR1 LGHDT, CDR2 YNNKEL (reference sequence). This CDR3 region has 14 residues. V was pared by 6 bases and J by 4 bases, with 6 bases of the junction left unmatched.

Sequencing input: blood. This chain joins TRBV3-1 and TRBJ2-1; 7 nucleotides match TRBD2. The receptor was derived from a woman between 55 and 75 years old with Graves' ophthalmopathy. CDR3 coding DNA: TGTGCCAGCAGTCAACTAGCGTTATACAATGAGCAGTTCTTC. Protein sequence: CASSQLALYNEQFF.